This TCR beta chain was recorded in a study of CD8 T cells in ankylosing spondylitis (dated by TCRdb to the late 2010s). Regarding the research as a whole: The study set out to find disease-linked TCR variants by profiling T cell receptor beta repertoires in ankylosing spondylitis patients and healthy donors. In total, the full study cohort was made up of approximately 99 healthy donors and about two dozen ankylosing spondylitis patients. Peripheral blood was sampled, and synovial fluid was additionally collected from ankylosing spondylitis patients.

Notes on this clonotype: No cognate antigen has been identified for it. No clone much larger than this one lies a single base away; base qualities are absent.

Broader findings and caveats from the paper: The disease-linked clones showed a CD8+ phenotype and occurred at relatively low frequencies in peripheral blood. A TCR beta motif of about 8 highly homologous amino acid variants appeared characteristic of blood from ankylosing spondylitis patients. Some motif variants had previously been reported in the synovial fluid and blood of reactive arthritis patients, which suggests shared mechanisms of disease initiation. The disease-linked clones were reported to be significantly enriched in matched synovial fluid samples from ankylosing spondylitis patients.

CDR1 and CDR2, per the germline V gene, are SGDLS and YYNGEE. The CDR3, from cysteine to phenylalanine, totals 15 residues. Only the CDR3 portion is preserved as DNA: 45 bases, with reading frame beginning at the first base. Germline trimming amounts to 4 bases on V and 5 bases on J, with 8 as the count of junction bases outside the gene matches. Instrument on record: Illumina HiSeq 2500. Quantitative 5'-RACE with molecular barcodes was used to prepare TCR beta libraries. For the original study's pipeline: A new computational method, built on a probabilistic model of VDJ rearrangement, was used to identify disease-linked TCR variants. The public reads were reprocessed in TCRdb via fastp at Q25 and MiXCR, keeping in-frame beta chains. For every CDR3 protein sequence, its rows merge into one entry that carries the most common genes and DNA. The V and J calls were not made by the authors but by TCRdb's processing. The table for this sample lists 250,000 to 300,000 distinct CDR3 sequences; about 19% of them were counted only once. The leading ten clones occupy 7.5% to 9.5% of the sample.

This clonotype was obtained from a male donor with ankylosing spondylitis or in good health (not recorded which). What was sequenced was blood, either unsorted or a sorted T cell fraction (not recorded which). The V and J segments used are TRBV9 and TRBJ2-1; 8 bases in the junction line up with TRBD2. The CDR3 amino acid sequence is: CASSPGGGPHNEQFF. The bases are TGTGCCAGCAGCCCGGGGGGGGGACCCCACAATGAGCAGTTCTTC.